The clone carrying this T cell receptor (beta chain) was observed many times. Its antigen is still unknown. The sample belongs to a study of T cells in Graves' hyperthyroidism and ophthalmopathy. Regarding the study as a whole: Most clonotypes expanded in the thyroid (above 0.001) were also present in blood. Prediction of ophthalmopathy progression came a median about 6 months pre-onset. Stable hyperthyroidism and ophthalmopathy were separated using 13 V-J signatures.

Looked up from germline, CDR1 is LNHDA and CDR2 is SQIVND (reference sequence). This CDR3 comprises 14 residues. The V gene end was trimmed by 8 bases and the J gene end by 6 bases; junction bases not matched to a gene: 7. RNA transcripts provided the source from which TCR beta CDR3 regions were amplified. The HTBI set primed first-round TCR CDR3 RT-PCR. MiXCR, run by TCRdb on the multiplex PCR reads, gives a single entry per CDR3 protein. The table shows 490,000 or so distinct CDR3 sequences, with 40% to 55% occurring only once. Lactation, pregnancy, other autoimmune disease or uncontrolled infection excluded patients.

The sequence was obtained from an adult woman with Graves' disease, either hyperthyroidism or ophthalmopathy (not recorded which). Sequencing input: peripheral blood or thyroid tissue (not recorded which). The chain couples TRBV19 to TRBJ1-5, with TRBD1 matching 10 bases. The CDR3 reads CASGDRGRGQPQHF. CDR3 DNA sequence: TGTGCCAGTGGGGACAGGGGACGTGGTCAGCCCCAGCATTTT.